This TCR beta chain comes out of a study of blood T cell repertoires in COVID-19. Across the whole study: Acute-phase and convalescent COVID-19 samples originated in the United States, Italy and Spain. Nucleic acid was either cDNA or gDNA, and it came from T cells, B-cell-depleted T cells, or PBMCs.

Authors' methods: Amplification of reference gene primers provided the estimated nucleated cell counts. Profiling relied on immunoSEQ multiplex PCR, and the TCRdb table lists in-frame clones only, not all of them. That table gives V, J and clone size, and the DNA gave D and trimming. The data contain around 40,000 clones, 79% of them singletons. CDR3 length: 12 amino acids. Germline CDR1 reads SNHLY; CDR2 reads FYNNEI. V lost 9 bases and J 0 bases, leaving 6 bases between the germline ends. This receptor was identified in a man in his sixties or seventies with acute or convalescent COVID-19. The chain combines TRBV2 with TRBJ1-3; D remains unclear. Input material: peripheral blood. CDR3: CARQNSGNTIYF. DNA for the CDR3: TGTGCCAGGCAGAACTCTGGAAACACCATATATTTT.